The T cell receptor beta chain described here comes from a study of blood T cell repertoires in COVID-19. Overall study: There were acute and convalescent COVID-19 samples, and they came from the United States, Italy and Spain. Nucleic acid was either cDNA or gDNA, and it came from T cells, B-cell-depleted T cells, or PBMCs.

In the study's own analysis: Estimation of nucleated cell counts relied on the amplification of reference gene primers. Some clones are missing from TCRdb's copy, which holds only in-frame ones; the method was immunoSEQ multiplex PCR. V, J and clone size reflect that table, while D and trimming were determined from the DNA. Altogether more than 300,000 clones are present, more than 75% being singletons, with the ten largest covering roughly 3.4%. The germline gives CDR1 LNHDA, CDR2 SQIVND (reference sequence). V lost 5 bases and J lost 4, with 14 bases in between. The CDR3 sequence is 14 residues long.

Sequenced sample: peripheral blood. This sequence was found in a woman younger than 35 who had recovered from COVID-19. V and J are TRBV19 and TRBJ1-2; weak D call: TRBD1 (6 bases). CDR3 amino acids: CASSPRDIRYGYTF. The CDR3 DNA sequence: TGTGCCAGTAGTCCCCGGGACATCCGCTATGGCTACACCTTC.